These T cell receptor beta chains were read from a single sample in a study of T cell responses to AZD1222 COVID-19 vaccine. Measured with immunoSEQ multiplex PCR; TCRdb has only the in-frame clones, and not every one. The table records tens of thousands of clones, about 87% of them present only once. This specimen was peripheral blood, taken on day 0 of AZD1222 vaccination. All receptors derive from an adult in good health. The CDR3 runs from the conserved cysteine through the conserved F or W. Fields, in order: J gene, D gene, clone size, V gene, CDR3 protein, CDR3 DNA. The D gene is left open where the match is weak. Expanded clones are given a class, and other clones once, few, many or no size at all.

>TRBJ1-5|NA|NA|TRBV5-1
CASSLAGGSQPQHF
TGCGCCAGCAGCTTGGCTGGGGGTAGTCAGCCCCAGCATTTT
>TRBJ1-5|NA|NA|TRBV9
CASSRDHNQPQHF
TGTGCCAGCAGCCGGGACCATAATCAGCCCCAGCATTTT
>TRBJ1-2|TRBD1|NA|TRBV3-1/TRBV3-2
CASSRWDRSYGYTF
TGTGCCAGCAGCCGATGGGACAGGTCCTATGGCTACACCTTC
>TRBJ1-1|NA|NA|TRBV7-9
CASSLAGAMNTEAFF
TGTGCCAGCAGCTTGGCAGGGGCGATGAACACTGAAGCTTTCTTT
>TRBJ2-3|TRBD1|NA|TRBV4-1
CASRDRVYSSDTQYF
TGCGCCAGCAGGGACAGGGTATATTCGTCCGATACGCAGTATTTT
>TRBJ2-2|NA|once|TRBV25-1
CASSGLDFLNTGELFF
TGTGCCAGCAGTGGCCTAGACTTCTTGAACACCGGGGAGCTGTTTTTT
>TRBJ1-1|NA|NA|TRBV7-2
CASSPLVFAGAEAFF
TGTGCCAGCAGCCCCTTGGTGTTTGCGGGCGCTGAAGCTTTCTTT
>TRBJ2-7|TRBD1|NA|TRBV5-1
CASSPRDRAYEQYF
TGCGCCAGCAGCCCACGGGACAGGGCCTACGAGCAGTACTTC
>TRBJ2-7|TRBD2|NA|TRBV14
CASSPQGPNLRGGPLKLGEQYF
TGTGCCAGCAGCCCTCAAGGCCCCAACTTGCGGGGGGGTCCCCTAAAGTTGGGCGAGCAGTACTTC
>TRBJ1-2|NA|NA|TRBV27
CASSFYSNYGYTF
TGTGCCAGCAGTTTTTACTCTAACTATGGCTACACCTTC
>TRBJ2-3|NA|NA|TRBV24-1
CATSKRTGYTQYF
TGTGCCACGTCCAAAAGGACGGGTTACACGCAGTATTTT